This T cell receptor beta chain was identified during a study of cytomegalovirus exposure and HLA in healthy donors. The PCR made use of 60 Vbeta and 13 Jbeta primers. The protocol was immunoSEQ multiplex PCR, while the TCRdb copy is restricted to in-frame clones and leaves out a portion. The sample records approximately 120,000 clones, 75% to 85% being singletons. The CDR3 runs to 14 residues. The J segment lost 8 bases and the V segment lost 2 bases, leaving 8 bases of the junction unmatched. Germline V gene data show CDR1 as SEHNR and CDR2 as FQNEAQ (reference sequence). The sequence was collected from a man aged 50-59 years in good health and CMV-seronegative. Sample: PBMCs. The chain recombines TRBV7-9 with TRBJ1-2; the match to TRBD1 covers 7 bases. CDR3 in amino acids: CASSLSEGARGYTF. The CDR3 coding sequence is TGTGCCAGCAGCTTATCGGAGGGGGCGCGGGGCTACACCTTC.